What follows describes a single T cell receptor (beta chain). This sample was taken from a study of blood T cell repertoires in COVID-19. The data were produced by immunoSEQ multiplex PCR, yet TCRdb's version contains in-frame clones alone and is incomplete. Of approximately 180,000 clones listed, approximately 80% are singletons. The CDR3 extends over 15 amino acids. Trimming removed 1 base from V and 3 bases from J; junction bases left unmatched: 5. Germline CDR1 SGHVS, CDR2 FQNEAQ. This receptor was taken from a man aged 50 or older who had recovered from COVID-19. This chain connects TRBV7-8 to TRBJ2-5; 7 nucleotides line up with TRBD2. Sequenced sample: PBMCs or T cells enriched from blood (not recorded which). CDR3 sequence: CASSLGGGGKETQYF. DNA of the CDR3: TGTGCCAGCAGCTTAGGGGGGGGAGGTAAAGAGACCCAGTACTTC. Supplemented by reference TRBV7-8 and TRBJ2-5, the full variable domain reads GAGVSQSPRYKVAKRGQDVALRCDPISGHVSLFWYQQALGQGPEFLTYFQNEAQLDKSGLPSDRFFAERPEGSVSTLKIQRTQQEDSAVYLCASSLGGGGKETQYFGPGTRLLVL.